The present TCR beta chain was sequenced within a study of blood T cell repertoires in COVID-19. Study summary: The United States, Italy and Spain were the sources of the acute and convalescent COVID-19 samples.

The protocol was immunoSEQ multiplex PCR, while the TCRdb copy is restricted to in-frame clones and leaves out a portion. The data contain approximately 260,000 clones, more than 75% of them seen just once; the ten biggest clones take up about 3.3%. With 5 bases removed from V and 4 bases from J, the gap between germline ends came to 15 bases. Germline V gene sequence: CDR1 MGHDK, CDR2 SYGVNS. The CDR3 covers 15 residues. Sequencing was done on a sample of PBMCs or T cells enriched from blood (not recorded which). This rearrangement joins TRBV25-1 to TRBJ2-1; D might be TRBD1 (5 bases). The TCR sequence derives from a woman between 40 and 50 years old with acute COVID-19. The DNA for the CDR3 is TGTGCCAGCAGTTTTCAGGGTACACAATACAATGAGCAGTTCTTC. Its protein is CASSFQGTQYNEQFF.